This T cell receptor (beta chain) came from a study of cytomegalovirus exposure and HLA in healthy donors. Overall study results and limits: Data from an earlier analysis indicated that most TCR beta V segments were productive either about 90% or about 30% of the time.

The length of the CDR3 is 12 residues. Points on this clone: The antigen remains undetermined.

The PCR made use of 60 Vbeta and 13 Jbeta primers. Produced via immunoSEQ multiplex PCR; TCRdb's table is partial and in-frame only. The sample carries some 160,000 clones, 81% recorded once. The sequenced sample consisted of PBMCs. V is TRBV21-1 and J is TRBJ1-2; the table assigns TRBD1, which was not confirmed against the DNA. TRBV21-1 is a pseudogene segment. The TCR was taken from a man aged 45-65 years in good health and CMV-seropositive. CDR3: CASSRHDSGYTF. The CDR3 DNA reads TGTGCCAGCAGCAGACATGACAGTGGCTACACCTTC.